The present entry profiles one T cell receptor beta chain with its context. The antigen is not known. These data originate in a study of Ad26.COV2.S vaccination and SARS-CoV-2 variants. At the level of the study: Donor allocation was to the COV1001 Ad26.COV2.S trial arm. Into the muscle, Ad26.COV2.S was dosed once or twice, 56 days apart.

Regarding treatment: some 20 received Ad26.COV2.S at low or high dose, single or two shots; 5 received placebo; per-sample allocation not given. Sampling happened 63 days after the first vaccine or placebo injection. Data came from immunoSEQ multiplex PCR; TCRdb stores just in-frame clones and leaves some out. Of approximately 420,000 clones in the sample, more than 75% were seen once. V lost 6 bases, J lost 0 bases, and 11 bases lay in between. Germline CDR1 and CDR2: SGHTA and FQGNSA. CDR3 length equals 14 residues. The study's findings and limits: Breadth and depth estimates from TCRs may understate total T cell responses. Researchers reported similar non-spike TCR breadth in vaccine and placebo recipients.

The sample here was peripheral blood, taken in a trial of Ad26.COV2.S vaccine versus placebo. V gene TRBV7-2 combines with J gene TRBJ1-2; a weak D match, TRBD1 (6 bases). The origin of this receptor is a person aged 18-60 years who received the Ad26.COV2.S COVID-19 vaccine or a placebo. The DNA for the CDR3 is TGTGCCAGCAGGGCCGGGACAACTAACTATGGCTACACCTTC. Its translation is CASRAGTTNYGYTF.